This TCR beta chain was sequenced during a study of T cells in tuberculosis. The assay was immunoSEQ multiplex PCR, and TCRdb's table has in-frame clones only and misses some. Among 85,000 to 100,000 clones listed, approximately 91% were seen once. After thawing and overnight rest, PBMC were stained with GMM-loaded CD1B tetramer, viability dye and anti-CD3 for sorting. CD1B tetramers were loaded with Rhodococcus equi-derived C32 glucose monomycolate. The CDR3 has 14 amino acids. Trimming at V came to 7 bases and at J to 6 bases, leaving 8 bases not matched to a gene. Per germline, CDR1 MNHEY and CDR2 SMNVEV (reference sequence).

The sequencing sample was made of CD1b-GMM tetramer-negative cells sorted from PBMCs. The receptor's source is an adult woman with latent tuberculosis. The gene calls are TRBV27 and TRBJ1-2; 10 bases fit TRBD1. This CDR3 is CASTRPGTGDGYTF. Here the CDR3 DNA reads TGTGCCAGCACCCGTCCCGGGACAGGGGATGGCTACACCTTC.